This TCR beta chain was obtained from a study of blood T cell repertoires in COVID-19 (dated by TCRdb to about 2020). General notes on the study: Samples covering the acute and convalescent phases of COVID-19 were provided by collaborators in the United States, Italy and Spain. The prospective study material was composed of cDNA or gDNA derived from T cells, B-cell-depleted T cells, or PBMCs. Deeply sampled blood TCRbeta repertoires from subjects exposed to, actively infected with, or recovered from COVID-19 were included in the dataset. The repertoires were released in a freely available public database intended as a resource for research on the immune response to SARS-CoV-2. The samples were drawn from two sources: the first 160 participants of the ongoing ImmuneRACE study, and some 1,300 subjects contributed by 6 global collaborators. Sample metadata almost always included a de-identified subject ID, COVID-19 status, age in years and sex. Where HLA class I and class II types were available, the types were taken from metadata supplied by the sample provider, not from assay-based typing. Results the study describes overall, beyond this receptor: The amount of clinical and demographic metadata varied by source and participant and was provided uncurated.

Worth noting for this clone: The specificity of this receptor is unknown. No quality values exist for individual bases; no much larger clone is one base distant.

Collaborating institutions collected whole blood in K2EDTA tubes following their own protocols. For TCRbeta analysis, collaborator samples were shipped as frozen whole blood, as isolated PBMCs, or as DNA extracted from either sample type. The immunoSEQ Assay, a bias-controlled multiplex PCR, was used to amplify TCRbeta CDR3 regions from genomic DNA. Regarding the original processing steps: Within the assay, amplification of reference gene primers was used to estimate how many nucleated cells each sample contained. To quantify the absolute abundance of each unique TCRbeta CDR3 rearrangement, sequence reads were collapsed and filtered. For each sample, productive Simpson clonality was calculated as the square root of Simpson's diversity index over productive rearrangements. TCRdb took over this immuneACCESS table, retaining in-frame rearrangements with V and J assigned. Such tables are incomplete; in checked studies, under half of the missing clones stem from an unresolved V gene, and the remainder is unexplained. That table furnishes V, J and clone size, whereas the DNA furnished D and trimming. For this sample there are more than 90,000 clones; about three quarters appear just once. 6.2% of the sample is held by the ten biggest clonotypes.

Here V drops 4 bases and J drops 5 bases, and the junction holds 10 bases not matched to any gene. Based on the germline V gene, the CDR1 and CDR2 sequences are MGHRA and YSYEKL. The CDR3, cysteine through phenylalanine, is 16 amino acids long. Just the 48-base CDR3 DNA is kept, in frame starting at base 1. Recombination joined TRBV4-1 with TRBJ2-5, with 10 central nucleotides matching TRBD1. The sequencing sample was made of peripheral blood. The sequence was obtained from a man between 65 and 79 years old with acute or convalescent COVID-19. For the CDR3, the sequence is CASSPSGTGVVETQYF. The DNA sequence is TGCGCCAGCAGCCCCTCCGGGACAGGGGTGGTGGAGACCCAGTACTTC.